This is a list of T cell receptor beta chains from one sample in a study of shared clonotypes between healthy human individuals. Sequencing used immunoSEQ multiplex PCR; TCRdb keeps in-frame clones, though not all of them. The sample carries 650,000 to 700,000 clones, 90% recorded once. Sequencing was done on a sample of memory CD8+ T cells from PBMCs. All receptors come from a man between 18 and 29 years old in good health. Some clones in this sample may be carry-over from other donors' samples. CDR3s include the opening cysteine and the closing phenylalanine or tryptophan. Each record gives: D gene, J gene, V gene, clone size, CDR3 DNA, CDR3 protein. A D gene is named only where the DNA matches it firmly. Clone size, where shown, is once, few, many, or a class for clones that have expanded.

>NA|TRBJ2-3|TRBV7-9|NA
TGTGCCAGCAGTTCCGAGGAGGCAGGGAGCTACACAGATACGCAGTATTTT
CASSSEEAGSYTDTQYF
>NA|TRBJ1-6|TRBV9|NA
TGTGCCAGCAGCGTAGGGGGAGTGCGGTCACCCCTCCACTTT
CASSVGGVRSPLHF
>NA|TRBJ2-3|TRBV10-3|NA
TGTGCCATCAGTGGAACAGGGGGCCTAGCGGGCCATACGCAGTATTTT
CAISGTGGLAGHTQYF
>NA|TRBJ2-6|TRBV4-1|few
TGCGCCAGCAGCCAAGAGTATTGGAGGTCCTCTGGGGCCAACGTCCTGACTTTC
CASSQEYWRSSGANVLTF
>NA|TRBJ2-7|TRBV7-2|NA
TGTGCCAGCAGCTTAGGGCCTAGTTACGAGCAGTACTTC
CASSLGPSYEQYF
>NA|TRBJ2-4|TRBV4-3|NA
TGCGCCAGCAGCCAAGATAGGGCCAGGGAGTTAGGGAACATTCAGTACTTC
CASSQDRARELGNIQYF
>NA|TRBJ2-1|TRBV19|NA
TGTGCCAGTAGTATTCCAGTCGGACTCAGCAATGAGCAGTTCTTC
CASSIPVGLSNEQFF
>TRBD1|TRBJ2-7|TRBV29-1|NA
TGCAGCGTTTGGGACAGGGCCTACGAGCAGTACTTC
CSVWDRAYEQYF
>TRBD1|TRBJ2-1|TRBV7-9|NA
TGTGCCAGCAGCACAGGGGGCAATGAGCAGTTCTTC
CASSTGGNEQFF
>TRBD2|TRBJ2-3|TRBV5-4|NA
TGTGCCAGCAGCCAGGGGACTAGCGGCTCCACAGATACGCAGTATTTT
CASSQGTSGSTDTQYF
>NA|TRBJ2-1|TRBV25-1|many
TGTGCCAGCGCCTTTTGGGACTATGAGCAGTTCTTC
CASAFWDYEQFF
>NA|TRBJ1-4|TRBV6-1|many
TGTGCCAGCAGTGAATTGATAGGAACAAGTGAAAAACTGTTTTTT
CASSELIGTSEKLFF
>NA|TRBJ2-1|TRBV29-1|NA
TGCAGCGTTCGGGCCACCCGGATCGGCAATGAGCAGTTCTTC
CSVRATRIGNEQFF
>NA|TRBJ1-1|TRBV9|NA
TGTGCCAGCAGCGTAGGAAGCTACACTGAAGCTTTCTTT
CASSVGSYTEAFF
>NA|TRBJ2-7|TRBV5-6|NA
TGTGCCAGCAGCTTACAGTCGGGGTTCGCCGAGCAGTACTTC
CASSLQSGFAEQYF
>NA|TRBJ2-7|TRBV7-9|NA
TGTGCCAGCAGCTTAAACCTGGGGGCTCTGGACGAGCAGTACTTC
CASSLNLGALDEQYF
>NA|TRBJ2-7|TRBV7-9|NA
TGTGCCAGCAGCTCCCTGCCCGACGAGCAGTACTTC
CASSSLPDEQYF
>NA|TRBJ1-1|TRBV4-2|NA
TGTGCCAGCAGCCAAGATTCCGGGATAACTAAAGGGTACACTGAAGCTTTCTTT
CASSQDSGITKGYTEAFF
>TRBD1|TRBJ2-7|TRBV9|many
TGTGCCAGCAGCGGACGGGACAGTTCCTACGAGCAGTACTTC
CASSGRDSSYEQYF
>NA|TRBJ1-6|TRBV7-8|NA
TGTGCCAGCAGCGCCCTAACCGGGACACGGAATTCACCCCTCCACTTT
CASSALTGTRNSPLHF
>TRBD1|TRBJ2-7|TRBV2|NA
TGTGCCAGCAGCTCGGACAGGAGCTACGAGCAGTACTTC
CASSSDRSYEQYF
>NA|TRBJ1-3|TRBV7-9|NA
TGTGCCAGCAGCTCCCCGGGTATGTCTTCGGGAGGAAACACCATATATTTT
CASSSPGMSSGGNTIYF
>TRBD2|TRBJ2-7|TRBV28|once
TGTGCCAGCAGTATTCTTCTAGCGGGAGGACCGCGGGAGCAGTACTTC
CASSILLAGGPREQYF
>NA|TRBJ2-3|TRBV12-1|NA
TGTGCCAGCACCACCCCCGGGACTAGACACACAGATACGCAGTATTTT
CASTTPGTRHTDTQYF
>NA|TRBJ1-1|TRBV7-9|NA
TGTGCCAGCAGCTTAGGGAGGGGGGTGACCACTGAAGCTTTCTTT
CASSLGRGVTTEAFF
>NA|TRBJ2-7|TRBV9|NA
TGTGCCAGCAGCGTAGGACTGGGCTCCTACGAGCAGTACTTC
CASSVGLGSYEQYF
>NA|TRBJ1-2|TRBV5-8|many
TGTGCCAGCCTAGTGCGGGTGCCGGGTGGCTACACCTTC
CASLVRVPGGYTF
>NA|TRBJ2-5|TRBV9|NA
TGTGCCAGCAGCAACGACAGGAAAGACGCAGGCCTTGACTTC
CASSNDRKDAGLDF
>NA|TRBJ1-1|TRBV5-1|NA
TGCGCCAGCAGCTTGGATGTGGGCCCCGGGATGAACACTGAAGCTTTCTTT
CASSLDVGPGMNTEAFF
>TRBD1|TRBJ2-3|TRBV7-9|NA
TGTGCCAGCAGCTCCAACAGGGGGTTCACAGATACGCAGTATTTT
CASSSNRGFTDTQYF
>TRBD2|TRBJ2-1|TRBV5-1|NA
TGCGCCAGCAGCTTGGGACTAGCGGGAAATGAGCAGTTCTTC
CASSLGLAGNEQFF
>NA|TRBJ2-7|TRBV27|NA
TGTGCCAGCAGTTACTCAGGTTCCTACGAGCAGTACTTC
CASSYSGSYEQYF
>TRBD1|TRBJ1-2|TRBV7-9|NA
TGTGCCAGCAGCTTAGATTGGCAGGGGGGCTACTATGGCTACACCTTC
CASSLDWQGGYYGYTF
>NA|TRBJ2-3|TRBV5-1|NA
TGCGCCAGCAGCTCTTCCTACGATACGCAGTATTTT
CASSSSYDTQYF
>TRBD1|TRBJ2-1|TRBV7-8|NA
TGTGCCAGCTTAAGCCTCCGGGACAGTTTAATGAATGAGCAGTTCTTC
CASLSLRDSLMNEQFF